This T cell receptor (beta chain) originates from a study of blood T cell repertoires in COVID-19 (dated by TCRdb to between 2020 and 2021). As for the study more broadly: Collaborator samples came from the United States, Italy and Spain and covered acute and convalescent phases of COVID-19. Samples came from the ongoing ImmuneRACE study (first 160 participants) plus 1,254 subjects from 6 global collaborators. The material from the prospective study consisted of cDNA or gDNA derived from T cells, B-cell-depleted T cells, or PBMCs. The repertoires were released in a freely available public database intended as a resource for research on the immune response to SARS-CoV-2. Where available, HLA class I and class II types were obtained from metadata supplied by the sample provider rather than from assay-based typing. Sample metadata almost always included a de-identified subject ID, COVID-19 status, age in years and sex. Subjects who had been exposed to COVID-19, were actively infected with it, or had recovered from it provided the deeply sampled blood TCRbeta repertoires that made up the dataset. Results the study describes overall, beyond this receptor: The amount of clinical and demographic metadata varied by source and participant and was provided uncurated.

TCRbeta CDR3 regions were amplified from genomic DNA by means of the immunoSEQ Assay, a bias-controlled multiplex PCR. Per the source publication's procedure: The number of nucleated cells in each sample was estimated by amplification of reference gene primers within the assay. To quantify the absolute abundance of each unique TCRbeta CDR3 rearrangement, sequence reads were collapsed and filtered. For each sample, productive Simpson clonality was calculated as the square root of Simpson's diversity index across productive rearrangements. TCRdb re-hosts the immuneACCESS table, in-frame sequences only. Its copies lack some clones; in the studies checked, an unresolved V gene accounts for under half of them, and the cause for the rest is not known. The V and J calls and clone size are taken from that table; D and trimming were inferred from the DNA. The sample has tens of thousands of clones on record, roughly 80% of them singletons. The biggest ten clones account for 15% to 20% of the sample.

The CDR3 numbers 16 residues from cysteine through phenylalanine. Of all the DNA, just the CDR3 is kept, 48 bases in frame from base 1. The germline V gene (reference sequence) gives CDR1 as MNHEY and CDR2 as SMNVEV. After removal of 0 bases from V and 1 base from J, the junction retains 5 bases not matched to a gene. The collaborating institutions used their own protocols to collect whole blood in K2EDTA tubes. For TCRbeta analysis, collaborators shipped samples as frozen whole blood, isolated PBMCs, or DNA extracted from either of those sample types. A note on this clone: Its antigen is still unknown. Per-nucleotide qualities are absent, and no much larger clonotype sits a single base away.

This receptor was identified in an older woman with acute or convalescent COVID-19. Recombination joined TRBV27 with TRBJ2-5, with 7 middle bases fitting TRBD1. Material: peripheral blood. The CDR3 region: CASSLSPTGTQETQYF. The DNA sequence reads TGTGCCAGCAGTTTATCCCCGACAGGGACCCAAGAGACCCAGTACTTC.